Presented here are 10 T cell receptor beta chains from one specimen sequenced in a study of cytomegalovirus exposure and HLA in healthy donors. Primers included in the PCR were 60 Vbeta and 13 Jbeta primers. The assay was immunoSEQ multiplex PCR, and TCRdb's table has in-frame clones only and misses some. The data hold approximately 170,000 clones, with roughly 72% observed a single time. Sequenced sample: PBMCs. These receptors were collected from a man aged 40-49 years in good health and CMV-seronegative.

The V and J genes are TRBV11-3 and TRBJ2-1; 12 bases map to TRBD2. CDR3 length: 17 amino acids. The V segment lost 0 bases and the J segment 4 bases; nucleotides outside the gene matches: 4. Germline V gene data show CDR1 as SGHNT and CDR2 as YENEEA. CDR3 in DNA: TGTGCCAGCAGCTTAGAACTAGCGGGAGGTTCTTACAATGAGCAGTTCTTC. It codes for CASSLELAGGSYNEQFF.

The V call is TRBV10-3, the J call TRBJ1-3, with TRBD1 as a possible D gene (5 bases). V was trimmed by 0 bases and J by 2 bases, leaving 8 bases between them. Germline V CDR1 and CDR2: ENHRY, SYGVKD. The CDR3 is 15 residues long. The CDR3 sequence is CAISESQGAGNTIYF. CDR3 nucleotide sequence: TGTGCCATCAGTGAGTCCCAGGGTGCTGGAAACACCATATATTTT.

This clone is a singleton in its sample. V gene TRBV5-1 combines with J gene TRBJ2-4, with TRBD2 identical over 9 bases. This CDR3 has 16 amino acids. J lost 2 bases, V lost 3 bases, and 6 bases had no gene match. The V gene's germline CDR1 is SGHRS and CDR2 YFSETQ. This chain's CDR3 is CASSYSGSSSKNIQYF. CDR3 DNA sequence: TGCGCCAGCAGCTATAGCGGGAGTTCGTCCAAAAACATTCAGTACTTC. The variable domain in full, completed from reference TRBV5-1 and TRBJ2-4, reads KAGVTQTPRYLIKTRGQQVTLSCSPISGHRSVSWYQQTPGQGLQFLFEYFSETQRNKGNFPGRFSGRQFSNSRSEMNVSTLELGDSALYLCASSYSGSSSKNIQYFGAGTRLSVL.

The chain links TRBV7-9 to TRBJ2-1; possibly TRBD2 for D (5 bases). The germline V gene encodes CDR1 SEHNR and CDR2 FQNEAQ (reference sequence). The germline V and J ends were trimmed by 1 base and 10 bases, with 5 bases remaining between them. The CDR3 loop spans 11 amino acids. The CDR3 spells CASSLGREQFF. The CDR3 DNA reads TGTGCCAGCAGCTTAGGGAGGGAGCAGTTCTTC.

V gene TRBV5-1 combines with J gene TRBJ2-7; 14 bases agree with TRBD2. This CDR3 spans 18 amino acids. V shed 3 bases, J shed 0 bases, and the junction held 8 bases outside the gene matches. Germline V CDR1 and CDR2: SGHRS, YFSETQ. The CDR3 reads CASSWRLAGGLSSYEQYF. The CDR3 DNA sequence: TGCGCCAGCAGCTGGCGACTAGCGGGAGGGTTGAGCTCCTACGAGCAGTACTTC.

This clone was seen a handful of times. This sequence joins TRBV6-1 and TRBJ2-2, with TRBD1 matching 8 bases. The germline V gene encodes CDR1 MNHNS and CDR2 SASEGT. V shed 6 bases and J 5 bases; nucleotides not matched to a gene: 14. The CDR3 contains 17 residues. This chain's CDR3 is CASRESLGRTGTGELFF. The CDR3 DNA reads TGTGCCAGCAGGGAATCTTTAGGGCGGACAGGGACCGGGGAGCTGTTTTTT.

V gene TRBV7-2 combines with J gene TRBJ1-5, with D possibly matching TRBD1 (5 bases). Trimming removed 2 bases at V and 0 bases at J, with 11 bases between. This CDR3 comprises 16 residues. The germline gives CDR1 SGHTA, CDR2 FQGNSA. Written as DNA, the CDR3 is TGTGCCAGCAGCTTATACGGGGGAGATAGCAATCAGCCCCAGCATTTT. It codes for CASSLYGGDSNQPQHF.

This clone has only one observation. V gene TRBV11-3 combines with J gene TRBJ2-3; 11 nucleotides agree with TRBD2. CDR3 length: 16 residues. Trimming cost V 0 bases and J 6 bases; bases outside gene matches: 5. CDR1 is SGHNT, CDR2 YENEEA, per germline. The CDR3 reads CASSLDIAGGPDTQYF. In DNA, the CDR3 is TGTGCCAGCAGCTTAGATATAGCGGGAGGGCCGGATACGCAGTATTTT.

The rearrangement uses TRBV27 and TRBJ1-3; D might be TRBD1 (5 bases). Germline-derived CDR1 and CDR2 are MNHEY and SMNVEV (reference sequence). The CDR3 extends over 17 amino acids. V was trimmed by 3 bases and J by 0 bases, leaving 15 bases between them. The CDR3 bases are TGTGCCAGCAGTTTTTCTGGGGCGGCGCTCTCTGGAAACACCATATATTTT. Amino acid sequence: CASSFSGAALSGNTIYF.

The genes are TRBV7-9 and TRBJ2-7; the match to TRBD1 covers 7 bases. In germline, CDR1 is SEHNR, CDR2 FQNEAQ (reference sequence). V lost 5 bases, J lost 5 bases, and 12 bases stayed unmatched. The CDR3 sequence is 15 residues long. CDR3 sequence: CASSALRGMFDEQYF. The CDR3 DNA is TGTGCCAGCAGCGCCCTCAGGGGGATGTTCGACGAGCAGTACTTC. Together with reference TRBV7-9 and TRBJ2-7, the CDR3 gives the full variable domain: DTGVSQNPRHKITKRGQNVTFRCDPISEHNRLYWYRQTLGQGPEFLTYFQNEAQLEKSRLLSDRFSAERPKGSFSTLEIQRTEQGDSAMYLCASSALRGMFDEQYFGPGTRLTVT.